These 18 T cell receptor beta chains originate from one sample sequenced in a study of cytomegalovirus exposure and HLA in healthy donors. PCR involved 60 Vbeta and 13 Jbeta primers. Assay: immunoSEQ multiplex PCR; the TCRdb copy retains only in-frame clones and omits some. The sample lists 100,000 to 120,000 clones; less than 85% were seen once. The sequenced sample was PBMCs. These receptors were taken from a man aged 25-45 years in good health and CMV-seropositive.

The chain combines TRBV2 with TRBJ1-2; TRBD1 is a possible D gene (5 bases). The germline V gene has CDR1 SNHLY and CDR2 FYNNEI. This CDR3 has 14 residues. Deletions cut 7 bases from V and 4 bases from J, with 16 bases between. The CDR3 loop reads CASMGLRSFYGYTF. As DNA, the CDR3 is TGTGCCAGCATGGGGCTCCGCTCCTTCTATGGCTACACCTTC.

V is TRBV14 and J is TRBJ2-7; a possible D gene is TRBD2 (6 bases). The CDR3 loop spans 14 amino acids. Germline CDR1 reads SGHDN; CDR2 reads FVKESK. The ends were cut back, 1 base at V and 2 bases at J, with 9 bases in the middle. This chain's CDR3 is CASSQAGGTYEQYF. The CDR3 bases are TGTGCCAGCAGCCAAGCCGGGGGAACCTACGAGCAGTACTTC.

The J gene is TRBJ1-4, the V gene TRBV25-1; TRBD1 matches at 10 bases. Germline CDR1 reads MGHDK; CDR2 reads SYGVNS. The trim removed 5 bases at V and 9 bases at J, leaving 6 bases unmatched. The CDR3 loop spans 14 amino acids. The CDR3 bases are TGTGCCAGCAGTAGGGACAGGGGAAATCAAAAACTGTTTTTT. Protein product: CASSRDRGNQKLFF.

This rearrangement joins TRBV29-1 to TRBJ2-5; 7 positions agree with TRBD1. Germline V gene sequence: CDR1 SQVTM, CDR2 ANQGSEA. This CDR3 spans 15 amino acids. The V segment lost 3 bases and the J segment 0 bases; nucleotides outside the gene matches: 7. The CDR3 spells CSVDPGQSYQETQYF. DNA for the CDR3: TGCAGCGTTGACCCGGGACAGTCTTACCAAGAGACCCAGTACTTC.

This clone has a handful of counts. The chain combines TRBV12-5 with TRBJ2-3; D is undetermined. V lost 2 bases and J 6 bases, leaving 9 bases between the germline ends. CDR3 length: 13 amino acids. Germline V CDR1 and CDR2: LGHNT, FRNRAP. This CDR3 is CASGLPPRDTQYF. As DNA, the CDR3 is TGTGCTAGTGGTTTGCCCCCTAGGGATACGCAGTATTTT.

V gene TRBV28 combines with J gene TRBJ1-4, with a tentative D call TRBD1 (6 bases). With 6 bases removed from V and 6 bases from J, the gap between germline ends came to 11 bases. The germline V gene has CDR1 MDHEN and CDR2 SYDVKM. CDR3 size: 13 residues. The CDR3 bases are TGTGCCAGCAGACGGACAGTGGATGAAAAACTGTTTTTT. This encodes CASRRTVDEKLFF.

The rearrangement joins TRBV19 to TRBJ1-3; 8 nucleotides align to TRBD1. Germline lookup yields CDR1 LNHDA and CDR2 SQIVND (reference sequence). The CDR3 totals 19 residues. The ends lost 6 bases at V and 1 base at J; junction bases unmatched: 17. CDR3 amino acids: CASSSDRVDLGGSGNTIYF. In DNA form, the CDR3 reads TGTGCCAGTAGCTCGGACAGGGTGGACCTTGGGGGATCTGGAAACACCATATATTTT.

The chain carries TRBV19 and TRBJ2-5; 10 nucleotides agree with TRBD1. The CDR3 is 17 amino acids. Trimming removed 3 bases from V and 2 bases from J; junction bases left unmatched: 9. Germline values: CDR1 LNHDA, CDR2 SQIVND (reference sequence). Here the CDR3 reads CASSILPPGQGQETQYF. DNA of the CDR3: TGTGCCAGTAGTATCCTACCACCGGGACAGGGGCAAGAGACCCAGTACTTC.

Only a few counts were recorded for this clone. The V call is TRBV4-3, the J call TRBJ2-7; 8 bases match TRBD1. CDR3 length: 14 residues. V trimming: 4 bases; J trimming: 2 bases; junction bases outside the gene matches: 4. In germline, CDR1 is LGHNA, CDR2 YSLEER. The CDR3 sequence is CASSPGTGTYEQYF. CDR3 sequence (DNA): TGCGCCAGCAGCCCCGGGACAGGTACCTACGAGCAGTACTTC.

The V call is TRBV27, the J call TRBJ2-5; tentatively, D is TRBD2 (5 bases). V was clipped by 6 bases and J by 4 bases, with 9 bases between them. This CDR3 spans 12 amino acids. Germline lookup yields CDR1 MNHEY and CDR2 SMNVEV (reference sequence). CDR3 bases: TGTGCCAGCAGAAACGGAGGAGAGACCCAGTACTTC. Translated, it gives CASRNGGETQYF.

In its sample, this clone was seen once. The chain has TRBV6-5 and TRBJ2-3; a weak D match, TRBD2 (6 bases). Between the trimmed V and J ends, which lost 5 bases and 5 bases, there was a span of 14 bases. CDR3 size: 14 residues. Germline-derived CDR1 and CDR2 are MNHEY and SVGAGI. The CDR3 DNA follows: TGTGCCAGCAGTAGGAGGGATCTAGGAGATACGCAGTATTTT. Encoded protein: CASSRRDLGDTQYF.

The CDR3 spells CASTPGGGFDEQFF. In nucleotides, the CDR3 is TGTGCCAGCACCCCCGGCGGGGGGTTCGATGAGCAGTTCTTC. The chain couples TRBV9 to TRBJ2-1, with 8 bases identical to TRBD2. Germline trimming cut 6 bases from V and 8 bases from J; bases unmatched to any gene: 10. Per the germline V gene, CDR1 is SGDLS and CDR2 is YYNGEE. The CDR3 sequence is 14 residues long.

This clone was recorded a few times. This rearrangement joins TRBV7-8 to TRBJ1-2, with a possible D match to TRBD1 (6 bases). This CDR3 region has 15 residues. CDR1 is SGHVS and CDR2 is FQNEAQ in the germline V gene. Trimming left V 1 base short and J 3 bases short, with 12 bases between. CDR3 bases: TGTGCCAGCAGCTTAGGCAGGGGTAGTGACTATGGCTACACCTTC. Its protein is CASSLGRGSDYGYTF.

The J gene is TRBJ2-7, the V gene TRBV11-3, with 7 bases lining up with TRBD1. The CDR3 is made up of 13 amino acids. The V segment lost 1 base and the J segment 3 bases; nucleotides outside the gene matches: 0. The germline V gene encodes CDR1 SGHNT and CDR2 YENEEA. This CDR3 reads CASSLGTGYEQYF. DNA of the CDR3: TGTGCCAGCAGCTTAGGGACAGGCTACGAGCAGTACTTC.

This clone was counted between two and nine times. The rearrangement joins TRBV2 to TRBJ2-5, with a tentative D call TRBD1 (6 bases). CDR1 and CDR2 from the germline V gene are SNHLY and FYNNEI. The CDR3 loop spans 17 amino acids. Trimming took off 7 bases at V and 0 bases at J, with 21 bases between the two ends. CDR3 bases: TGTGCCAGCACTGAGGGGGTCACAGGGTGGTACCAAGAGACCCAGTACTTC. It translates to CASTEGVTGWYQETQYF.

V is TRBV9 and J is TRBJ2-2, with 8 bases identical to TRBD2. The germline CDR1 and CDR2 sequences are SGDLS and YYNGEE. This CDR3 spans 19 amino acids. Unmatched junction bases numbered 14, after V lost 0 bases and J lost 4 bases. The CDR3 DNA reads TGTGCCAGCAGCGTAGACGGGGGAACCAGCGGGGGTCGCACCGGGGAGCTGTTTTTT. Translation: CASSVDGGTSGGRTGELFF.

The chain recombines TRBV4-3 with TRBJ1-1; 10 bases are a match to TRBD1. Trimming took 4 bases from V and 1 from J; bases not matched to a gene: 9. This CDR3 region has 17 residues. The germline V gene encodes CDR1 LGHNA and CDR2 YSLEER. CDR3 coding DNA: TGCGCCAGCAGCCCTCAAGCGGGACAGGGGCCGAACACTGAAGCTTTCTTT. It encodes CASSPQAGQGPNTEAFF.

Here the CDR3 DNA reads TGTGCCAGTAGCAGGGCGACGAGCTCCTACAATGAGCAGTTCTTC. Translation gives CASSRATSSYNEQFF. The chain employs TRBV19 and TRBJ2-1; the D gene is possibly TRBD1 (5 bases). V gave up 6 bases and J gave up 0 bases, with 12 bases separating them. CDR1 and CDR2 (germline): LNHDA, SQIVND (reference sequence). The CDR3 loop spans 15 amino acids.